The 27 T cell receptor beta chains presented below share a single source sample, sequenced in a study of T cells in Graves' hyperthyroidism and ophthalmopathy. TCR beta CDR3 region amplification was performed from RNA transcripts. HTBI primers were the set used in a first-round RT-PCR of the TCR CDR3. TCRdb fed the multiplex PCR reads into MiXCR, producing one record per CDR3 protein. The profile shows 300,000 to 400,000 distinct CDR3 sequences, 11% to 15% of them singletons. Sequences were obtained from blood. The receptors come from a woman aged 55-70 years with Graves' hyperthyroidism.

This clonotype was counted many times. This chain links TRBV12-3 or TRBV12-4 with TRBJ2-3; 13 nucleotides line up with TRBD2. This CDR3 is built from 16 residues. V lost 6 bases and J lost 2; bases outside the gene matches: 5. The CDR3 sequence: CASRWTSGSTTDTQYF. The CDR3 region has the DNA TGTGCCAGCAGGTGGACTAGCGGGAGTACCACAGATACGCAGTATTTT.

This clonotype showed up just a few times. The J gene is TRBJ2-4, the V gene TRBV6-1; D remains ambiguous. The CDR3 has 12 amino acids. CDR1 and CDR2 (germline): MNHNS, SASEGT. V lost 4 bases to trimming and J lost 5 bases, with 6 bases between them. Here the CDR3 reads CASSGAENIQYF. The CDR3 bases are TGTGCCAGCAGTGGGGCAGAAAACATTCAGTACTTC.

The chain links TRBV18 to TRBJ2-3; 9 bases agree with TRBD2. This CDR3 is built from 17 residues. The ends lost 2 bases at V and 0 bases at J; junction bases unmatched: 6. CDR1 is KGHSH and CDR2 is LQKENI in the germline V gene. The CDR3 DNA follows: TGTGCCAGCTCACCAATGACTAGCGGAGTTAGCACAGATACGCAGTATTTT. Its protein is CASSPMTSGVSTDTQYF.

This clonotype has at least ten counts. CDR3 region: CASSITGRNTEAFF. The CDR3 DNA follows: TGTGCCAGTAGTATCACAGGACGGAACACTGAAGCTTTCTTT. The chain has TRBV19 and TRBJ1-1; D possibly corresponds to TRBD1 (5 bases). Germline V CDR1 and CDR2: LNHDA, SQIVND (reference sequence). The CDR3 runs to 14 residues. V was shortened by 3 bases and J by 1 base, with 9 bases between the two germline ends. Combining the CDR3 with reference TRBV19 and TRBJ1-1 gives the whole variable domain DGGITQSPKYLFRKEGQNVTLSCEQNLNHDAMYWYRQDPGQGLRLIYYSQIVNDFQKGDIAEGYSVSREKKESFPLTVTSAQKNPTAFYLCASSITGRNTEAFFGQGTRLTVV.

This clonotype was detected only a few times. CDR3 in amino acids: CASSSKGYTSSGNTIYF. The CDR3 coding sequence is TGTGCCAGCAGTTCAAAGGGGTATACAAGCTCTGGAAACACCATATATTTT. The chain uses TRBV2 and TRBJ1-3; tentative D call: TRBD1 (5 bases). The CDR3 sequence is 17 residues long. Germline V CDR1 and CDR2: SNHLY, FYNNEI. The ends were cut back, 5 bases at V and 0 bases at J, with 17 bases in the middle. The full variable domain, in which reference TRBV2 and TRBJ1-3 provide the parts outside the CDR3, is EPEVTQTPSHQVTQMGQEVILRCVPISNHLYFYWYRQILGQKVEFLVSFYNNEISEKSEIFDDQFSVERPDGSNFTLKIRSTKLEDSAMYFCASSSKGYTSSGNTIYFGEGSWLTVV.

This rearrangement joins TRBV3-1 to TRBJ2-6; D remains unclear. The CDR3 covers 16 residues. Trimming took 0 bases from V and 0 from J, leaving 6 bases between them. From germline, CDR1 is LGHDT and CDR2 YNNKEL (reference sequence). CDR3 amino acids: CASSQDQASGANVLTF. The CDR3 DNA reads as TGTGCCAGCAGCCAAGATCAAGCCTCTGGGGCCAACGTCCTGACTTTC.

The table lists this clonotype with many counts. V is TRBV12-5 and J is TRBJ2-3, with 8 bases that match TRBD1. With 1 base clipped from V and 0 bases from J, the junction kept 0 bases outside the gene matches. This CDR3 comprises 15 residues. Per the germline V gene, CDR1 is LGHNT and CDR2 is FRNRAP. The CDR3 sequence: CASGLGTGSTDTQYF. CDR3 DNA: TGTGCTAGTGGTTTGGGGACAGGGAGCACAGATACGCAGTATTTT.

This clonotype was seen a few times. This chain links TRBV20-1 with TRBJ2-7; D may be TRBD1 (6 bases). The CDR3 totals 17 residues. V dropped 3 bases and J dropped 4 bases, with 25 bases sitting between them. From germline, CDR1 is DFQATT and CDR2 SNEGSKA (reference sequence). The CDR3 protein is CSARGPGAHLSPYEQYF. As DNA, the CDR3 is TGCAGTGCTAGGGGCCCAGGGGCGCACCTGAGCCCTTACGAGCAGTACTTC.

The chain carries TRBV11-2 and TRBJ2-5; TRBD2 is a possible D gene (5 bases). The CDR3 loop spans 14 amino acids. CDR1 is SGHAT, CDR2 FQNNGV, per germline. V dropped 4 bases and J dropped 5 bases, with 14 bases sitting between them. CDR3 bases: TGTGCCAGCAGCTCGGATCCGGGAACGGAGACCCAGTACTTC. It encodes CASSSDPGTETQYF.

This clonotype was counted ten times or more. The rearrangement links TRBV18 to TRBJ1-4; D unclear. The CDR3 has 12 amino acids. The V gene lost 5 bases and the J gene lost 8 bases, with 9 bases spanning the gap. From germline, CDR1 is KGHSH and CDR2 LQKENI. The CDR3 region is CASSAKVEKLFF. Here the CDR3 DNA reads TGTGCCAGCTCAGCTAAAGTGGAAAAACTGTTTTTT.

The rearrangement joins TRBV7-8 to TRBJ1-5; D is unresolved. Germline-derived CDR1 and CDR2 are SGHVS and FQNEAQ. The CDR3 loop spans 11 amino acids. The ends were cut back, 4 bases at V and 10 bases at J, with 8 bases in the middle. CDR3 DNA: TGTGCCAGCAGCTCGGGTCCACCCCAGCATTTT. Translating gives CASSSGPPQHF.

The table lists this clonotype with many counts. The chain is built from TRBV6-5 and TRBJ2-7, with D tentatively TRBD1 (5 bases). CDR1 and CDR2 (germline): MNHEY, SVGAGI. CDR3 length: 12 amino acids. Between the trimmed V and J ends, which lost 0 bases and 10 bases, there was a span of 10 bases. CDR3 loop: CASSYSGVEQYF. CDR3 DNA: TGTGCCAGCAGTTACTCAGGGGTGGAACAGTACTTC.

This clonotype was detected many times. In nucleotides, the CDR3 is TGTGCCAGCAGCTTAACCCTTGAGACCCAGTACTTC. Protein sequence: CASSLTLETQYF. This sequence joins TRBV11-3 and TRBJ2-5; D remains ambiguous. The CDR3 extends over 12 amino acids. Germline CDR1 and CDR2: SGHNT and YENEEA. Trimming cost V 2 bases and J 5 bases, with 6 bases left between them. The full variable domain, its missing parts supplied by reference TRBV11-3 and TRBJ2-5, is EAGVVQSPRYKIIEKKQPVAFWCNPISGHNTLYWYLQNLGQGPELLIRYENEEAVDDSQLPKDRFSAERLKGVDSTLKIQPAELGDSAVYLCASSLTLETQYFGPGTRLLVL.

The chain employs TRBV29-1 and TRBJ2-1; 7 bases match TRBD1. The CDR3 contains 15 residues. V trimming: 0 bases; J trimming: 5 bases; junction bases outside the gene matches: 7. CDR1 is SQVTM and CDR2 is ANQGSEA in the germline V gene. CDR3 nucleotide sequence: TGCAGCGTTGAAGATAGTTGGGACAGAAACAATGAGCAGTTCTTC. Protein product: CSVEDSWDRNNEQFF.

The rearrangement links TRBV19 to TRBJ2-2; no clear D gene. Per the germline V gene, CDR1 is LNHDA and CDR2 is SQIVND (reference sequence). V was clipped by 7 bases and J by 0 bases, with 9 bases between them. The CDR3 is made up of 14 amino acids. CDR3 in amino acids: CASNAVANTGELFF. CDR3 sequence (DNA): TGTGCCAGTAACGCGGTAGCGAACACCGGGGAGCTGTTTTTT.

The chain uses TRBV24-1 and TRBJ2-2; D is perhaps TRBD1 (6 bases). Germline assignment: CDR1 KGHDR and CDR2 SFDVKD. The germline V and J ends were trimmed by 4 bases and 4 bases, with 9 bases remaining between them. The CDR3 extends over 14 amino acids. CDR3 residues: CATSEPRGTGELFF. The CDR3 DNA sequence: TGTGCCACCAGTGAACCCAGGGGCACCGGGGAGCTGTTTTTT.

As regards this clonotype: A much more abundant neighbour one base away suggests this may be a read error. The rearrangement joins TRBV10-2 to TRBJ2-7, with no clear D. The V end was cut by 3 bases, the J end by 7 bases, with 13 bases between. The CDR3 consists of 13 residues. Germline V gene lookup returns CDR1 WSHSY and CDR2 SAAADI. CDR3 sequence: CASSDWQGREQYF. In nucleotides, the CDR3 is TGCGCCAGCAGTGACTGGCAAGGGCGTGAGCAGTACTTC.

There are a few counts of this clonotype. The DNA for the CDR3 is TGTGCCAGCAGCTCGGGGGGGCAGCAGTATTTT. It specifies CASSSGGQQYF. The rearrangement uses TRBV7-3 and TRBJ2-3; 8 positions match TRBD2. The CDR3 contains 11 residues. V dropped 4 bases and J dropped 11; count of bases not matched to a gene: 2. From germline, CDR1 is SGHTA and CDR2 FQGTGA.

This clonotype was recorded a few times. The DNA for the CDR3 is TGTGCCAGCACCTCGACAGGGGCCCTGCTCACCCTCCACTTT. The encoded protein is CASTSTGALLTLHF. The chain uses TRBV7-9 and TRBJ1-6; 8 nucleotides agree with TRBD1. V shed 7 bases, J shed 14 bases, and the junction held 13 bases outside the gene matches. The CDR3 spans 14 residues. CDR1 SEHNR and CDR2 FQNEAQ come from the germline V gene (reference sequence).

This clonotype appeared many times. The CDR3 here is CAYDLFPFNEQFF. The DNA of the CDR3 is TGTGCTTACGACTTGTTCCCCTTCAATGAGCAGTTCTTC. V is TRBV2 and J is TRBJ2-1; D remains unclear. Germline lookup yields CDR1 SNHLY and CDR2 FYNNEI. This CDR3 region has 13 residues.

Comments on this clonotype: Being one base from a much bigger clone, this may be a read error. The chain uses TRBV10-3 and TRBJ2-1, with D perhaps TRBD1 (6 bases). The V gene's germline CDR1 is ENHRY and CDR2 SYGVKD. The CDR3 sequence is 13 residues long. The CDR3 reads CAISDGQLNEQLF. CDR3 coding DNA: TGTGCCATCAGTGATGGACAGCTCAATGAGCAGCTCTTC.

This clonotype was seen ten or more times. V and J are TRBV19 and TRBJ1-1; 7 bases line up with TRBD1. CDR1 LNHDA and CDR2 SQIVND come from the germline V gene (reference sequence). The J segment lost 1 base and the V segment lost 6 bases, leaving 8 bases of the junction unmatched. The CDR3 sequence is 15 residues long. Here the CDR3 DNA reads TGTGCCAGTAGCCTTTCGACAGGGTGGAACACTGAAGCTTTCTTT. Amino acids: CASSLSTGWNTEAFF.

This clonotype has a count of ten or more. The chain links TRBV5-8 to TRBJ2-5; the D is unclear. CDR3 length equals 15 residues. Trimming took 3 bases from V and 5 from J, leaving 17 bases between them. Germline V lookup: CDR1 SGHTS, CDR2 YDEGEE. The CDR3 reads CASSSSGKWSETQYF. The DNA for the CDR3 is TGTGCCAGCAGCTCTAGTGGGAAATGGTCGGAGACCCAGTACTTC.

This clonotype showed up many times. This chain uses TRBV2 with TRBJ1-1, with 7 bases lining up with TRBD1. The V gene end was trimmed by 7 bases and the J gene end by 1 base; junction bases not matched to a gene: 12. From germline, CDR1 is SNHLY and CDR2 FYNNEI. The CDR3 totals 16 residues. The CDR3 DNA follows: TGTGCCAGCATACTTGAACCGACAGGGAAGAACACTGAAGCTTTCTTT. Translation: CASILEPTGKNTEAFF.

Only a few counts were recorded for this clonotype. The CDR3 protein is CASSVEPTSGYEQYF. The CDR3 bases are TGTGCCAGCAGCGTAGAACCGACTAGCGGTTACGAGCAGTACTTC. J is TRBJ2-7 and V is TRBV9, with TRBD2 matching over 9 bases. V was pared by 0 bases and J by 4 bases, with 5 bases of the junction left unmatched. From germline, CDR1 is SGDLS and CDR2 YYNGEE. The length of the CDR3 is 15 residues. Based on the CDR3 plus reference TRBV9 and TRBJ2-7, the full variable domain is DSGVTQTPKHLITATGQRVTLRCSPRSGDLSVYWYQQSLDQGLQFLIQYYNGEERAKGNILERFSAQQFPDLHSELNLSSLELGDSALYFCASSVEPTSGYEQYFGPGTRLTVT.

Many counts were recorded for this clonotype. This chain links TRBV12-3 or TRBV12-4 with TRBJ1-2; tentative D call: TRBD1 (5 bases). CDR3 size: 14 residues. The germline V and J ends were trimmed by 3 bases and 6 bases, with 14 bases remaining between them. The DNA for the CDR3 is TGTGCCAGCAGTTTGTTAGGGGATGTGAATGGCTACACCTTC. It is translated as CASSLLGDVNGYTF.

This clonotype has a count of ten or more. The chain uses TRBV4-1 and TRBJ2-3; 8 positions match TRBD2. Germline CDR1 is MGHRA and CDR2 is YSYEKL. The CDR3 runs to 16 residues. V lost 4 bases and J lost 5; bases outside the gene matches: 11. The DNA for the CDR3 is TGCGCCAGCAGCCCCTCGGGAGGGAGGGCCGGAGATACGCAGTATTTT. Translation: CASSPSGGRAGDTQYF.